The source of this T cell receptor beta chain is a study of T cells in tuberculosis. The study's findings and limits: Active tuberculosis cases were adults; controls were adolescents. Smaller alpha distances in active tuberculosis partly reflected shorter CDR3-alpha lengths.

Time point in this sample: new active TB diagnosis, blood taken before or within 7 days of starting treatment. To note about this clone: Its antigen is still unknown.

The repertoire was sequenced with immunoSEQ multiplex PCR; TCRdb's copy has only in-frame clones and lacks some. The sample contains more than 30,000 clones, around 94% of which appear only once. Germline V gene lookup returns CDR1 MNHEY and CDR2 SMNVEV (reference sequence). The V gene lost 5 bases and the J gene lost 1 base, with 15 bases spanning the gap. The CDR3 runs to 16 residues. This chain uses TRBV27 with TRBJ1-5; possible D gene TRBD1, 6 bases. The TCR was taken from an adult with tuberculosis. Material: PBMCs, obtained at tuberculosis diagnosis. The CDR3 region has the DNA TGTGCCAGCAGTCTGACTGCAAGGGGGAGCAATCAGCCCCAGCATTTT. This translates into CASSLTARGSNQPQHF.